This T cell receptor (beta chain) was captured in a study of blood T cell repertoires in COVID-19. Looking at the study overall: Samples came from the United States, Italy and Spain, spanning acute and convalescent COVID-19.

The CDR3 covers 14 residues. Germline lookup yields CDR1 MNHEY and CDR2 SVGAGI. Trimming took off 6 bases at V and 5 bases at J, with 15 bases between the two ends. In the study's own analysis: Estimated nucleated cell counts came from reference gene primer amplification. Profiled with immunoSEQ multiplex PCR; TCRdb holds only in-frame clones, not every one. From that table come the V and J calls and clone size; the DNA was used to work out D and trimming. The data contain about 50,000 clones, just over 90% of them singletons. The receptor was isolated from a man in his forties with acute or convalescent COVID-19. The specimen sequenced was peripheral blood. The genes are TRBV6-5 and TRBJ2-3, with a weak D call TRBD1 (6 bases). The CDR3, as DNA: TGTGCCAGCAGCGGTACCCGGACAGAAGATACGCAGTATTTT. As protein: CASSGTRTEDTQYF.